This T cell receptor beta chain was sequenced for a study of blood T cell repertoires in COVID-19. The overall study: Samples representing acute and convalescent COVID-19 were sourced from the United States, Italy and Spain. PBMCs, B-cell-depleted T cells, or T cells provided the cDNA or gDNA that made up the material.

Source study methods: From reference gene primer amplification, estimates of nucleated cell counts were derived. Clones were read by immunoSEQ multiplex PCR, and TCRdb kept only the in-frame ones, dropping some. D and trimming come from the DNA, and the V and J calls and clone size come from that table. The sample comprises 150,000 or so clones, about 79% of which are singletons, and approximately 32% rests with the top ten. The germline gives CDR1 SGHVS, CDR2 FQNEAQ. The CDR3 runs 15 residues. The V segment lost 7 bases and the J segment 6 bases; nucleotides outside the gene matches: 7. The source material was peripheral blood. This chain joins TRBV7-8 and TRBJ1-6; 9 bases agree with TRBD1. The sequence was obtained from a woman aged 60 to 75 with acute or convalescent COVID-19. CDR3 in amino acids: CASTPVDRGNSPLHF. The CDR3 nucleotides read TGTGCCAGCACCCCCGTGGACAGGGGTAATTCACCCCTCCACTTT. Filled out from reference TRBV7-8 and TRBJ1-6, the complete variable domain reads GAGVSQSPRYKVAKRGQDVALRCDPISGHVSLFWYQQALGQGPEFLTYFQNEAQLDKSGLPSDRFFAERPEGSVSTLKIQRTQQEDSAVYLCASTPVDRGNSPLHFGNGTRLTVT.